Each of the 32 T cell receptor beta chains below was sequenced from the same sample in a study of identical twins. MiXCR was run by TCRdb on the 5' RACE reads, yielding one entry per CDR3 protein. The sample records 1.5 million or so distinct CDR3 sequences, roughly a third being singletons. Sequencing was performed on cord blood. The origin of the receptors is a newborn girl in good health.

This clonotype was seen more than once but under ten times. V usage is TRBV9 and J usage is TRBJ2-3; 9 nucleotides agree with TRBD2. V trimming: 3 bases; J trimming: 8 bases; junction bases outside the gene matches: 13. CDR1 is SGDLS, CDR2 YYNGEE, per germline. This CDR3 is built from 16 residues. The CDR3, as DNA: TGTGCCAGCAGCGCATACCAAAGAGGACTAGCGCGTACGCAGTATTTT. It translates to CASSAYQRGLARTQYF.

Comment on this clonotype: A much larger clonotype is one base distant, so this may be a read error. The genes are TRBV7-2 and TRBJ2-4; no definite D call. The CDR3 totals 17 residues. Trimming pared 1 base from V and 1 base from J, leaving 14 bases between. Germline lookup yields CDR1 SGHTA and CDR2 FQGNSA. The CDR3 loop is CASSLVPPYGAKNIQYF. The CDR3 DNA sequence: TGTGCCAGCAGCTTAGTTCCCCCGTACGGGGCCAAAAACATTCAGTACTTC.

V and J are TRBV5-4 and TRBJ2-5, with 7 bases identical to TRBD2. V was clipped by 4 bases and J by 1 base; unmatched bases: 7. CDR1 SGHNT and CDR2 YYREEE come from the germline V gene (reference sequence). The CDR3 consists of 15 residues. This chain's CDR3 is CASSLRPSGQETQYF. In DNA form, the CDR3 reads TGTGCCAGCAGCCTGCGACCTAGCGGCCAAGAGACCCAGTACTTC.

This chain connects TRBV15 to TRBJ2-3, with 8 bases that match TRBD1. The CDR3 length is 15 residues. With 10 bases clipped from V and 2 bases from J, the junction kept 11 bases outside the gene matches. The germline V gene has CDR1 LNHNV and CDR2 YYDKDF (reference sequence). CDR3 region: CAITRGTGTTDTQYF. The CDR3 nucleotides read TGTGCCATAACCAGAGGGACAGGCACCACAGATACGCAGTATTTT. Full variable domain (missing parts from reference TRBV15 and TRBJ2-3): DAMVIQNPRYQVTQFGKPVTLSCSQTLNHNVMYWYQQKSSQAPKLLFHYYDKDFNNEADTPDNFQSRRPNTSFCFLDIRSPGLGDTAMYLCAITRGTGTTDTQYFGPGTRLTVL.

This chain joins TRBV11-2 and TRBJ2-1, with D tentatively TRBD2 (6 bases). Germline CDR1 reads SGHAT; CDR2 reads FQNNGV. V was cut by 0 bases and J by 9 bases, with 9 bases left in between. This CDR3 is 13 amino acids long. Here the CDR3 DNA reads TGTGCCAGCAGCTTAGATGTGGGAGGTGAGCAGTTCTTC. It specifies CASSLDVGGEQFF.

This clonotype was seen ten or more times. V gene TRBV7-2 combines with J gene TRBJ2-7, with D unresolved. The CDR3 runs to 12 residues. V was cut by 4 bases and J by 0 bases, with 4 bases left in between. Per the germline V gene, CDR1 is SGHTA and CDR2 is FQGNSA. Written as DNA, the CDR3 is TGTGCCAGCAGCTCCATCTCCTACGAGCAGTACTTC. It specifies CASSSISYEQYF.

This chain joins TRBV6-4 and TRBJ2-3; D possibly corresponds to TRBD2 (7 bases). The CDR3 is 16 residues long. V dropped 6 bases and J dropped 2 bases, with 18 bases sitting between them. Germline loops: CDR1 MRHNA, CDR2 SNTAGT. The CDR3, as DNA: TGTGCCAGCAGGAATTCCTACGGGGGGCCCACAGATACGCAGTATTTT. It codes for CASRNSYGGPTDTQYF.

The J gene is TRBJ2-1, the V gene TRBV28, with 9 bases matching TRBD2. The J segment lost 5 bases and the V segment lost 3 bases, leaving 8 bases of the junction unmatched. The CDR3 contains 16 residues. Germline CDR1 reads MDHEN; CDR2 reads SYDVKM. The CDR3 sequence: CASSLTLAGPDNEQFF. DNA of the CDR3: TGTGCCAGCAGTTTGACCCTAGCGGGACCAGACAATGAGCAGTTCTTC.

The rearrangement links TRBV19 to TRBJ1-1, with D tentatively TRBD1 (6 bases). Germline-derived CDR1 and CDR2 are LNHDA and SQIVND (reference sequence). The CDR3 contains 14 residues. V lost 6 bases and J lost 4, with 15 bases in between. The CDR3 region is CASRWGALPTEAFF. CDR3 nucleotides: TGTGCCAGTAGATGGGGGGCGCTCCCCACTGAAGCTTTCTTT.

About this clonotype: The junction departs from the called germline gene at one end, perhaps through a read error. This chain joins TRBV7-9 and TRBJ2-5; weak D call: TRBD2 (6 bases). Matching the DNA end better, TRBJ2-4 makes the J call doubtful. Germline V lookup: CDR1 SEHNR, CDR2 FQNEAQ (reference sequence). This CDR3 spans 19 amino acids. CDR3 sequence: CASSLGTLAERLAKDIQYF. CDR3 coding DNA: TGTGCCAGCAGCTTAGGTACCTTAGCGGAGAGGCTAGCCAAAGACATTCAGTACTTC.

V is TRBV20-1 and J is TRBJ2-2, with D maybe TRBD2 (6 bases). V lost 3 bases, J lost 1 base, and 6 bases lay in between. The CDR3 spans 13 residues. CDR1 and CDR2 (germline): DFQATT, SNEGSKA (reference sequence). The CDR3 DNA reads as TGCAGTGCTAGCGGGAGGAACACCGGGGAGCTGTTTTTT. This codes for CSASGRNTGELFF.

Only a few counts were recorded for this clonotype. The CDR3 loop is CASSSGLAGNMGTDTQYF. DNA for the CDR3: TGTGCCAGCAGCTCGGGACTAGCGGGGAATATGGGAACAGATACGCAGTATTTT. This chain uses TRBV11-2 with TRBJ2-3, with TRBD2 matching over 13 bases. CDR1 and CDR2 from the germline V gene are SGHAT and FQNNGV. V shed 4 bases and J 3 bases; nucleotides not matched to a gene: 10. The CDR3 contains 18 residues.

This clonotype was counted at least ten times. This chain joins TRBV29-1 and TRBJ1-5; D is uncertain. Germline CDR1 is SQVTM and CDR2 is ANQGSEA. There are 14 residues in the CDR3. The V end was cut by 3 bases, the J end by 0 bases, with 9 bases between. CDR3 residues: CSVDGGGSNQPQHF. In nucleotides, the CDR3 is TGCAGCGTTGATGGCGGCGGTAGCAATCAGCCCCAGCATTTT.

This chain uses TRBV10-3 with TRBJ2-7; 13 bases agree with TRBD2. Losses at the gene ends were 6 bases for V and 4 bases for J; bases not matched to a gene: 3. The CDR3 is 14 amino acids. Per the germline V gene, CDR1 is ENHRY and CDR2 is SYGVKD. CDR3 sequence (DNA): TGTGCCATCAGAGGACTAGCGGGAGATTACGAGCAGTACTTC. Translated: CAIRGLAGDYEQYF.

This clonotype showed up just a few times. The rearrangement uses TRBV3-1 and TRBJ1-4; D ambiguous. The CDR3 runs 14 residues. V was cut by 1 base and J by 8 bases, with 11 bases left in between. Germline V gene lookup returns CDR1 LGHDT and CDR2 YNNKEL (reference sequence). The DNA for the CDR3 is TGTGCCAGCAGCCAAGCCCCCGGGAGGGAAAAACTGTTTTTT. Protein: CASSQAPGREKLFF.

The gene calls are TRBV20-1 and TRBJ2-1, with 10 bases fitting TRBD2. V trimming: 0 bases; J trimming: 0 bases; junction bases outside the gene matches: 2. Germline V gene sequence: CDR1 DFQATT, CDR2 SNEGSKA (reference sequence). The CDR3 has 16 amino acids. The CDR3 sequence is CSARDERGGSYNEQFF. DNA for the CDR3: TGCAGTGCTAGAGACGAGCGGGGGGGCTCCTACAATGAGCAGTTCTTC.

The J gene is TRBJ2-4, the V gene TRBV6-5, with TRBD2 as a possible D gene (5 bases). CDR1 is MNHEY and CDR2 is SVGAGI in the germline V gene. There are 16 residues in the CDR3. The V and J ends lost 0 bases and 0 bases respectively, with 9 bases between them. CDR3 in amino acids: CASSYSLGIAKNIQYF. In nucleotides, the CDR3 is TGTGCCAGCAGTTACTCACTAGGGATAGCCAAAAACATTCAGTACTTC.

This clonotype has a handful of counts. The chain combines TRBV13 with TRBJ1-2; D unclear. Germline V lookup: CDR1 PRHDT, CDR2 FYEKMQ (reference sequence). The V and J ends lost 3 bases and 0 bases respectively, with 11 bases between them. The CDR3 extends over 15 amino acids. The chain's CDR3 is CASSFSTRANYGYTF. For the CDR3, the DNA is TGTGCCAGCAGCTTTTCGACTCGAGCTAACTATGGCTACACCTTC.

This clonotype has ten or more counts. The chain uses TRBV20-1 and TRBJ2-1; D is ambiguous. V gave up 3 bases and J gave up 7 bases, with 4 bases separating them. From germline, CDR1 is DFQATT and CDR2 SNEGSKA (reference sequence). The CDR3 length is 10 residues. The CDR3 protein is CSASPNEQFF. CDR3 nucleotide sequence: TGCAGTGCTAGTCCGAATGAGCAGTTCTTC.

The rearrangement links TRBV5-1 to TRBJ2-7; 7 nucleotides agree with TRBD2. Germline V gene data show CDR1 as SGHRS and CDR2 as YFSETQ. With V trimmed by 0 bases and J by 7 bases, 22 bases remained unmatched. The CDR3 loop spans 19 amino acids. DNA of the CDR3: TGCGCCAGCAGCTTGGCACAGCGGGGCAACCCAATAAACTACAATGAGCAGTACTTC. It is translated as CASSLAQRGNPINYNEQYF.

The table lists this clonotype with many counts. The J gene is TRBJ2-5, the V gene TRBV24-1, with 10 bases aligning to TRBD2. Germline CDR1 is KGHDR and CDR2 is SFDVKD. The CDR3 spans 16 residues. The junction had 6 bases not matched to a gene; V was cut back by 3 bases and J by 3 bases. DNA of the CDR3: TGTGCCACCAGTGATCTGCCAGGGACTAGCGAAGAGACCCAGTACTTC. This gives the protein CATSDLPGTSEETQYF.

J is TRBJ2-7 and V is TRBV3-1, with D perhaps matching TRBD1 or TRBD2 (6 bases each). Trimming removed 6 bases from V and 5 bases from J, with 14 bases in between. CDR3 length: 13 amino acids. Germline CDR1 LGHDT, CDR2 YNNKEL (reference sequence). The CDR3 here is CASRIGGRNEQYF. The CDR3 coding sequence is TGTGCCAGCAGGATAGGGGGGCGAAACGAGCAGTACTTC.

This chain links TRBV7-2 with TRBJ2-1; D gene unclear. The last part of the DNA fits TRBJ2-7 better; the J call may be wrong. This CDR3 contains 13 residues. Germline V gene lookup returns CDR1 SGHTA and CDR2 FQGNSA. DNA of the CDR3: TGTGCCAGCAGTTCTTACTTGAACAATGAGCAGTACTTC. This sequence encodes CASSSYLNNEQYF.

DNA of the CDR3: TGTGCCAGCAGCCCCGGACAGGGATTTTACAATGAGCAGTACTTC. It encodes CASSPGQGFYNEQYF. This rearrangement joins TRBV12-3 or TRBV12-4 to TRBJ2-1, with 8 bases that match TRBD1. The J call is in doubt because the DNA end fits TRBJ2-7 better. The CDR3 sequence is 15 residues long.

CDR3 sequence reads: CASSLALGRGAVVNTEAFF. In nucleotides, the CDR3 is TGCGCCAGCAGCTTGGCCTTAGGGCGGGGGGCGGTGGTGAACACTGAAGCTTTCTTT. V usage is TRBV5-1 and J usage is TRBJ1-1, with D possibly being TRBD1 (6 bases). The CDR3 runs 19 residues. Germline assignment: CDR1 SGHRS and CDR2 YFSETQ. Trimming stripped 0 bases from V and 0 bases from J, with 21 bases between.

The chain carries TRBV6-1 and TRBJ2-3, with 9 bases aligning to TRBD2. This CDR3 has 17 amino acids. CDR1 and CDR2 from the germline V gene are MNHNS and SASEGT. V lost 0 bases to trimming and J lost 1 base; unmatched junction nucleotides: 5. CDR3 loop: CASSEALTSGRTDTQYF. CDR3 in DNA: TGTGCCAGCAGTGAAGCGCTGACTAGCGGCCGCACAGATACGCAGTATTTT.

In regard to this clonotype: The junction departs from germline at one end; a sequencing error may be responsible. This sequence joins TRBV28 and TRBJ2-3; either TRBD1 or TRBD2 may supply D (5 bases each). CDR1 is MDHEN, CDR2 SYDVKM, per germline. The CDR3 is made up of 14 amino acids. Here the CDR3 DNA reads TGTGCCAGCAGTCGAACTAGGGGCACAGATACGCACTATTTT. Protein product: CASSRTRGTDTHYF.

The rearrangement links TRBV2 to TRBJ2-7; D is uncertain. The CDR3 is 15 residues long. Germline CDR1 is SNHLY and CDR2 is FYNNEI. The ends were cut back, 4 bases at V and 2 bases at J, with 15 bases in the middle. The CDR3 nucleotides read TGTGCCAGCAGTGCCCGTCGAGAGCGAGCCTACGAGCAGTACTTC. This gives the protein CASSARRERAYEQYF.

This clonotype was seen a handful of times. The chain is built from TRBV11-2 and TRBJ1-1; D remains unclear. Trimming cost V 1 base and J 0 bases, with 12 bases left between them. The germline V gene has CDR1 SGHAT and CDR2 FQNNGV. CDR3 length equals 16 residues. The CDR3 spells CASSLAPTLMNTEAFF. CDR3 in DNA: TGTGCCAGCAGCTTAGCCCCGACACTTATGAACACTGAAGCTTTCTTT.

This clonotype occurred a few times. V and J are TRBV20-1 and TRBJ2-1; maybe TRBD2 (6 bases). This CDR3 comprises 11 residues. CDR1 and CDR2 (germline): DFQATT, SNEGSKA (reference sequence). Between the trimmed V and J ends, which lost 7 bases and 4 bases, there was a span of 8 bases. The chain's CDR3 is CSGREYNEQFF. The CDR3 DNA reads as TGCAGTGGACGGGAGTACAATGAGCAGTTCTTC.

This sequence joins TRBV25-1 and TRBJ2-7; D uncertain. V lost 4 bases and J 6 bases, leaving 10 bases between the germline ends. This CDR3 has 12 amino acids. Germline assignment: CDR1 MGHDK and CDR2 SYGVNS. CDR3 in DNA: TGTGCCAGCAGTGCTATCCGCGGCGAGCAGTACTTC. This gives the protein CASSAIRGEQYF.

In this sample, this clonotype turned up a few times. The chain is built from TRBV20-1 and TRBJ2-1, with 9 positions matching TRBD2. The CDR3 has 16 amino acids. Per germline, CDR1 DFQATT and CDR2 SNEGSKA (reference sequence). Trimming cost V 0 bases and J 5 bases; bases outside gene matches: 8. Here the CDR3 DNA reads TGCAGTGCTAGAGATCCTCGGGCTAGCGGGGACAATGAGCAGTTCTTC. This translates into CSARDPRASGDNEQFF.